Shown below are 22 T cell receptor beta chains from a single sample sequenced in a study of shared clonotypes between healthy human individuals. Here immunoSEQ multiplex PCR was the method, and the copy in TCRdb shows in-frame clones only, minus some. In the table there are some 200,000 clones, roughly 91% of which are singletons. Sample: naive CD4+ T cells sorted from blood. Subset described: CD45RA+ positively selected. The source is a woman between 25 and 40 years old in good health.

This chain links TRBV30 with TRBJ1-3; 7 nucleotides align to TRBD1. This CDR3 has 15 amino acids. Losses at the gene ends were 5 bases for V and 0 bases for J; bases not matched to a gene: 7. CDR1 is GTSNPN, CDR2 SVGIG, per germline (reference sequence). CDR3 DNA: TGTGCCTGGGGGGGACAGTTCCACTCTGGAAACACCATATATTTT. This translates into CAWGGQFHSGNTIYF.

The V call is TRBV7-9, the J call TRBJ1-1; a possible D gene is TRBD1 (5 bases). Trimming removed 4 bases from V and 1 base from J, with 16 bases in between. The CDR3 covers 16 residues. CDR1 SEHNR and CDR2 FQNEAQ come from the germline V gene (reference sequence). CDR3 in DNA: TGTGCCAGCAGCTCCGCACGATTGACAGAGAACACTGAAGCTTTCTTT. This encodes CASSSARLTENTEAFF. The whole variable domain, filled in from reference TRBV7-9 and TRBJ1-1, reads DTGVSQNPRHKITKRGQNVTFRCDPISEHNRLYWYRQTLGQGPEFLTYFQNEAQLEKSRLLSDRFSAERPKGSFSTLEIQRTEQGDSAMYLCASSSARLTENTEAFFGQGTRLTVV.

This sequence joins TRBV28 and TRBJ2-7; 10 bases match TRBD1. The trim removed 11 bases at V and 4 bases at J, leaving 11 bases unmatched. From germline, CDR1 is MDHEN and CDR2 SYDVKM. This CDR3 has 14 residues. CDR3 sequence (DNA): TGTGCCGCATTCCAGACGGGACAGGGGTACGAGCAGTACTTC. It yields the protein CAAFQTGQGYEQYF.

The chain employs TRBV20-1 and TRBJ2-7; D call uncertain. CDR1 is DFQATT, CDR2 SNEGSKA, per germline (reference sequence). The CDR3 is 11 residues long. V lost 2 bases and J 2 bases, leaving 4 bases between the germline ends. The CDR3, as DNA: TGCAGTGCTAGACTTACCTACGAGCAGTACTTC. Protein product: CSARLTYEQYF.

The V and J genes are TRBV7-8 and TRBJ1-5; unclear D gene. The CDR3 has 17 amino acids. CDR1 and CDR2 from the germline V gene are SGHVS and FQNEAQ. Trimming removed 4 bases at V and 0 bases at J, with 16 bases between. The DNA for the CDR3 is TGTGCCAGCAGCTCGCTAGATTGGGGATATAGCAATCAGCCCCAGCATTTT. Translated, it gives CASSSLDWGYSNQPQHF.

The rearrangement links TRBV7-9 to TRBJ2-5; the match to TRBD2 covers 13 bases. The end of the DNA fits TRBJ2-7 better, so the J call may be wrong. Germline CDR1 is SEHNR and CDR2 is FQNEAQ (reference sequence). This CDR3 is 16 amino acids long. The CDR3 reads CASSSWGLAGFYEQYF. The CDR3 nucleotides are TGTGCCAGCAGCTCATGGGGACTAGCGGGATTCTACGAGCAGTACTTC.

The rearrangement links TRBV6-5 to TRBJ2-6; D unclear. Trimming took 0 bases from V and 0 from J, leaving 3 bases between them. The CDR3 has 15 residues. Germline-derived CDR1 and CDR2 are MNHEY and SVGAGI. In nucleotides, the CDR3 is TGTGCCAGCAGTTACTCGTTCTCTGGGGCCAACGTCCTGACTTTC. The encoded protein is CASSYSFSGANVLTF.

The CDR3 DNA reads as TGTGCCAGCAGCTCATACGGGACTAGCGGTTCCTACGAGCAGTACTTC. Encoded protein: CASSSYGTSGSYEQYF. This rearrangement joins TRBV7-9 to TRBJ2-5; 11 bases map to TRBD2. Judging by the DNA end, TRBJ2-7 fits better; the J call may be wrong. CDR3 length: 16 amino acids. CDR1 SEHNR and CDR2 FQNEAQ come from the germline V gene (reference sequence).

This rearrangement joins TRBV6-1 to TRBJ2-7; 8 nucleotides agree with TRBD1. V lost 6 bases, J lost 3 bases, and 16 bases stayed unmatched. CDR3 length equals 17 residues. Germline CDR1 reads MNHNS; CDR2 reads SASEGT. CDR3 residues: CASRERDVGTGIYEQYF. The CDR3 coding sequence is TGTGCCAGCAGAGAAAGAGACGTCGGGACAGGAATCTACGAGCAGTACTTC.

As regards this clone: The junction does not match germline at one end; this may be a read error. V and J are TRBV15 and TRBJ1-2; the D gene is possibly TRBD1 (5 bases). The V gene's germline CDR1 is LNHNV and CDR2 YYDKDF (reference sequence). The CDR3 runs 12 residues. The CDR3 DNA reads TGTGCCACCAGCAGAGAAGAAGGGGATAAGGGGTTC. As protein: CATSREEGDKGF.

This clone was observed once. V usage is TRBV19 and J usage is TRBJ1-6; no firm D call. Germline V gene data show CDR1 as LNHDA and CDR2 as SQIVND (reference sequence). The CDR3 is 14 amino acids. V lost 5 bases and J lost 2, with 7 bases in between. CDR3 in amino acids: CASSLETYNSPLHF. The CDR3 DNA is TGTGCCAGTAGTTTGGAGACCTATAATTCACCCCTCCACTTT. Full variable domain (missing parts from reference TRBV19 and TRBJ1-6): DGGITQSPKYLFRKEGQNVTLSCEQNLNHDAMYWYRQDPGQGLRLIYYSQIVNDFQKGDIAEGYSVSREKKESFPLTVTSAQKNPTAFYLCASSLETYNSPLHFGNGTRLTVT.

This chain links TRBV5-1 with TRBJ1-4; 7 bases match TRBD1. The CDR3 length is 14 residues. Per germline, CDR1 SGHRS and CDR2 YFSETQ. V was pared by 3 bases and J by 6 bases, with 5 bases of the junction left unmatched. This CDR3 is CASSSGDRDEKLFF. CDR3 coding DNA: TGCGCCAGCAGCTCCGGGGACAGAGATGAAAAACTGTTTTTT.

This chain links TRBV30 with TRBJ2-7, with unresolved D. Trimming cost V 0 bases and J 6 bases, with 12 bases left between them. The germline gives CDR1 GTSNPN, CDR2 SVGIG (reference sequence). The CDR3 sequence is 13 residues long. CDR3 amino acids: CAWSVSDPGEQYF. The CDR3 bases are TGTGCCTGGAGTGTATCTGACCCCGGCGAGCAGTACTTC.

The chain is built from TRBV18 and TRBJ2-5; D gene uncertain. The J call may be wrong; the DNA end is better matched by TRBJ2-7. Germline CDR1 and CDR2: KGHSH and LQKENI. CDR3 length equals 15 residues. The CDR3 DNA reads TGTGCCAGCTCACAGACTTTTGAGAGCTCCTACGAGCAGTACTTC. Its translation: CASSQTFESSYEQYF.

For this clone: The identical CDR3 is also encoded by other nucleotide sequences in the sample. CDR3: CASSYSAGGPYEQYF. Here the CDR3 DNA reads TGTGCCAGCAGTTACTCGGCGGGAGGGCCGTACGAGCAGTACTTC. The V and J genes are TRBV6-5 and TRBJ2-7, with 9 bases lining up with TRBD2. V lost 0 bases and J lost 4; bases outside the gene matches: 4. This CDR3 contains 15 residues. Looked up from germline, CDR1 is MNHEY and CDR2 is SVGAGI.

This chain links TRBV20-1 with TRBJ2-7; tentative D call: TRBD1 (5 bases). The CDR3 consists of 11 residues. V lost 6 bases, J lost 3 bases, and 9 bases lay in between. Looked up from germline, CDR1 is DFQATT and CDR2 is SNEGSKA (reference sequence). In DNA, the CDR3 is TGCAGTGCCCTACAGGTCTACGAGCAGTACTTC. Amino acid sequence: CSALQVYEQYF.

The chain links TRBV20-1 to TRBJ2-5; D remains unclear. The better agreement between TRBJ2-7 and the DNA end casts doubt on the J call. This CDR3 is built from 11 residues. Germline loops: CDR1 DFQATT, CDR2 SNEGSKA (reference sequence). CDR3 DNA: TGCAGTGCTCCCAGCTCCTACGAGCAGTACTTC. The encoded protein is CSAPSSYEQYF.

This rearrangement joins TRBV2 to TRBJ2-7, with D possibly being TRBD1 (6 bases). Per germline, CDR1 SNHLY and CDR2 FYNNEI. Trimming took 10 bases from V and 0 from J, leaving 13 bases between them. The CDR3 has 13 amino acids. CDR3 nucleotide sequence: TGTGCCAACACAGAAGGGGGCTCCTACGAGCAGTACTTC. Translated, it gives CANTEGGSYEQYF.

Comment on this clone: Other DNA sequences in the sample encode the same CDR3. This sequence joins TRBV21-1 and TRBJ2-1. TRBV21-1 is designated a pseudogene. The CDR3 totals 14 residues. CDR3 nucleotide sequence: TGTGCCAGCAGTCTACACCATTCCGACAATGAGCAGTTCTTC. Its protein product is CASSLHHSDNEQFF.

Here the CDR3 reads CASSFGTSGSGPQETQYF. In DNA form, the CDR3 reads TGTGCCAGCAGCTTCGGGACTAGCGGGAGTGGTCCGCAAGAGACCCAGTACTTC. This chain joins TRBV5-8 and TRBJ2-5, with 14 bases lining up with TRBD2. V gave up 2 bases and J gave up 2 bases; unmatched junction bases: 8. The CDR3 length is 18 residues. Germline CDR1 SGHTS, CDR2 YDEGEE.

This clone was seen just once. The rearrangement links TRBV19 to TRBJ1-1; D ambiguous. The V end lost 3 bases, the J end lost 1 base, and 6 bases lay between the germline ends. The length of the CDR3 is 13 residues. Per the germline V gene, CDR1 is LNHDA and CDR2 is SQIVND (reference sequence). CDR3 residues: CASSIQENTEAFF. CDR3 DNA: TGTGCCAGTAGTATCCAAGAGAACACTGAAGCTTTCTTT. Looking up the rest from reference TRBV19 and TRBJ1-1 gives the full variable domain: DGGITQSPKYLFRKEGQNVTLSCEQNLNHDAMYWYRQDPGQGLRLIYYSQIVNDFQKGDIAEGYSVSREKKESFPLTVTSAQKNPTAFYLCASSIQENTEAFFGQGTRLTVV.

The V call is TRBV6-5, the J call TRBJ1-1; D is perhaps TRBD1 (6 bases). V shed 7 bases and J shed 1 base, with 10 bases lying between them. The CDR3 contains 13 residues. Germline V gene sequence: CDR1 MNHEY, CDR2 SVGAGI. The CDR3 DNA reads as TGTGCCAGCACCCCGGGACAGAACACTGAAGCTTTCTTT. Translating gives CASTPGQNTEAFF.